This T cell receptor beta chain was sequenced for a study of response to subunit inactivated influenza vaccine. Study conclusions and caveats: Authors suggested seasonal influenza vaccinations each recruit few new T cells.

This CDR3 contains 13 residues. V lost 1 base and J lost 7, with 8 bases in between. Germline V gene data show CDR1 as SGHTA and CDR2 as FQGNSA. Each CDR3 protein is one row after TCRdb ran MiXCR on the RT-PCR reads. The table shows around 790,000 distinct CDR3 sequences, with 21% occurring only once. Comment on this clonotype: The antigen is unknown.

The source is a man aged 45-60 years who received an inactivated influenza vaccine. The J gene is TRBJ1-5, the V gene TRBV7-2, with D unresolved. This sample comprised PBMCs from blood, obtained roughly 5 days after vaccination. The chain's CDR3 is CASSLGFTQPQHF. As DNA, the CDR3 is TGTGCCAGCAGCTTAGGGTTTACCCAGCCCCAGCATTTT.